The source of this T cell receptor (beta chain) is a study of memory CD4+ T cells and cytomegalovirus serostatus. The data were produced by immunoSEQ multiplex PCR, yet TCRdb's version contains in-frame clones alone and is incomplete. Of some 48,000 clones listed, around four fifths are singletons. The sort gate was single viable CD3+CD4+CD8-CD45RO+ cells for memory CD4+ T cells. V was clipped by 5 bases and J by 2 bases; unmatched bases: 6. Germline CDR1 and CDR2: LNHDA and SQIVND (reference sequence). The length of the CDR3 is 15 residues. J is TRBJ1-3 and V is TRBV19, with 7 positions matching TRBD1. The origin of this receptor is an adult in good health and CMV-seronegative. Source material: memory CD4+ T cells from blood. CDR3 DNA sequence: TGTGCCAGTAGTCAAGACAGGGCCGCTGGAAACACCATATATTTT. This translates into CASSQDRAAGNTIYF. Looking up the rest from reference TRBV19 and TRBJ1-3 gives the full variable domain: DGGITQSPKYLFRKEGQNVTLSCEQNLNHDAMYWYRQDPGQGLRLIYYSQIVNDFQKGDIAEGYSVSREKKESFPLTVTSAQKNPTAFYLCASSQDRAAGNTIYFGEGSWLTVV.